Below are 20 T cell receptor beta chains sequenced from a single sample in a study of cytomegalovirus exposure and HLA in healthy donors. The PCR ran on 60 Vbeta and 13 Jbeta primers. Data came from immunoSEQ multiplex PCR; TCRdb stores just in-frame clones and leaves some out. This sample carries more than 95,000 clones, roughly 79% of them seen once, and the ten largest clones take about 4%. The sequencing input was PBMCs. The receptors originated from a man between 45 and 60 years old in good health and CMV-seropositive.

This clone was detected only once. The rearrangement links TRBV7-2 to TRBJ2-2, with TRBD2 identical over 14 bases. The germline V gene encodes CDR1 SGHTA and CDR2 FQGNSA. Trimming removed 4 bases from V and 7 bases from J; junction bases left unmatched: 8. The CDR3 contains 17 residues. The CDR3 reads CASSWGLAGVYGGELFF. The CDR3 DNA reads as TGTGCCAGCAGCTGGGGACTAGCGGGAGTGTACGGCGGGGAGCTGTTTTTT.

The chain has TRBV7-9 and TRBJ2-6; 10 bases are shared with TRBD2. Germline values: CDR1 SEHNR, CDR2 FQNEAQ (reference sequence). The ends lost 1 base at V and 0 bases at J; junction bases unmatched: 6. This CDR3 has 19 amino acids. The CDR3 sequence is CASSLERLAGRSGANVLTF. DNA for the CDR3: TGTGCCAGCAGCTTAGAGCGACTAGCGGGCCGCTCTGGGGCCAACGTCCTGACTTTC.

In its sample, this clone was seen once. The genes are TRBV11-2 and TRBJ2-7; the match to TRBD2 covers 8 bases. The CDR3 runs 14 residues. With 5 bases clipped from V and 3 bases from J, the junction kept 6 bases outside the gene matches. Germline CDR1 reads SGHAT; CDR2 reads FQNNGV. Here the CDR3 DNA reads TGTGCCAGCAGCGCCGGACTAGCAGGCTACGAGCAGTACTTC. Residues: CASSAGLAGYEQYF.

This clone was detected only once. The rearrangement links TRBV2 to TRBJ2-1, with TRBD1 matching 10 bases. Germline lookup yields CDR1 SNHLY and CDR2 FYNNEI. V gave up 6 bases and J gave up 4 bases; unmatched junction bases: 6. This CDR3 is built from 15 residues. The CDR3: CASRGDRGSYNEQFF. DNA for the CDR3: TGTGCCAGCAGAGGGGACAGGGGTTCTTACAATGAGCAGTTCTTC. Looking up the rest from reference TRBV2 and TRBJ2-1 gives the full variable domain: EPEVTQTPSHQVTQMGQEVILRCVPISNHLYFYWYRQILGQKVEFLVSFYNNEISEKSEIFDDQFSVERPDGSNFTLKIRSTKLEDSAMYFCASRGDRGSYNEQFFGPGTRLTVL.

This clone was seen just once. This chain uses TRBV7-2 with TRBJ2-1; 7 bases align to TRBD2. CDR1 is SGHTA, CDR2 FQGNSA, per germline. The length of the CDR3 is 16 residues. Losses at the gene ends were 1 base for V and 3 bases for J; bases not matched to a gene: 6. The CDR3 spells CASSLEGAGVYNEQFF. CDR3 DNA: TGTGCCAGCAGCTTAGAGGGTGCGGGGGTCTACAATGAGCAGTTCTTC.

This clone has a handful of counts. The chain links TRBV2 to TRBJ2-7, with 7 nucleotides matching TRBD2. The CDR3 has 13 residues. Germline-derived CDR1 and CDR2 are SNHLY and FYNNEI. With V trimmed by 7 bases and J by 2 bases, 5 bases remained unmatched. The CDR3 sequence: CASTRDYAYEQYF. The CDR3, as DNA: TGTGCCAGCACTCGGGACTACGCCTACGAGCAGTACTTC.

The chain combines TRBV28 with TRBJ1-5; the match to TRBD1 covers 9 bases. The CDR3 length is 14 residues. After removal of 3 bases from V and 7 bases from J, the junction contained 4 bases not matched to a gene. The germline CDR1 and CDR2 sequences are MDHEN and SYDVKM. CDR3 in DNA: TGTGCCAGCAGTTTGACAGGGGGGAGACAGCCCCAGCATTTT. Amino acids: CASSLTGGRQPQHF.

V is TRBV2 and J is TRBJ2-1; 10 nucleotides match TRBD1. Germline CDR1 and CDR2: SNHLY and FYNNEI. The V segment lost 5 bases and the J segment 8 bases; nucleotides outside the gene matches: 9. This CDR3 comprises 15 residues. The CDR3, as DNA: TGTGCCAGCAGTTATCGGACAGGGGGGGGCGATGAGCAGTTCTTC. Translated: CASSYRTGGGDEQFF.

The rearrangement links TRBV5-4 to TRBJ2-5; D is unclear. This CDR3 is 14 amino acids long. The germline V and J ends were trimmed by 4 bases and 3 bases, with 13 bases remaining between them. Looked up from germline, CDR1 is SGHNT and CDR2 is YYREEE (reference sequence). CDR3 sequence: CASSTIRREETQYF. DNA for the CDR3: TGTGCCAGCAGCACCATAAGAAGAGAAGAGACCCAGTACTTC.

The CDR3 reads CASSTTSGRADTQYF. The DNA for the CDR3 is TGCGCCAGCAGCACGACTAGCGGGAGAGCAGATACGCAGTATTTT. This sequence joins TRBV5-1 and TRBJ2-3; 12 bases map to TRBD2. V was clipped by 4 bases and J by 4 bases; unmatched bases: 4. The CDR3 runs to 15 residues. Germline CDR1 SGHRS, CDR2 YFSETQ.

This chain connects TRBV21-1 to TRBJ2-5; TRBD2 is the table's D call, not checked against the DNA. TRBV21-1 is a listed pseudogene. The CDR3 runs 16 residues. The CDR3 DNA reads TGTGCCAGCAGGGGGACCATCGGGACTCACCAAGAGACCCAGTACTTC. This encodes CASRGTIGTHQETQYF.

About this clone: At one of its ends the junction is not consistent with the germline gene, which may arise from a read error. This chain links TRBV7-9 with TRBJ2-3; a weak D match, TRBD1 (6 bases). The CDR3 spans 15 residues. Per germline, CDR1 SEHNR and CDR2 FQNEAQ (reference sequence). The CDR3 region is CSSSLGPGASDTQYF. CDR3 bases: TGTTCCAGCAGCTTAGGCCCAGGGGCGTCAGATACGCAGTATTTT.

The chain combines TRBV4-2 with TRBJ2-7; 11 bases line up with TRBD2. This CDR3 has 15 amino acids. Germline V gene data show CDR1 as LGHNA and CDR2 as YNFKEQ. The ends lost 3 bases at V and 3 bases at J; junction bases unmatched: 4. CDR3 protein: CASSQAGTSGYEQYF. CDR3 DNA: TGTGCCAGCAGCCAGGCCGGGACTAGCGGCTACGAGCAGTACTTC.

CDR3 coding DNA: TGTGCCTGGAGTGTACAAGGGGGACTAGATGAGCAGTTCTTC. This gives the protein CAWSVQGGLDEQFF. This chain links TRBV30 with TRBJ2-1; TRBD2 aligns across 8 bases. The CDR3 is 14 amino acids. V shed 0 bases, J shed 8 bases, and the junction held 6 bases outside the gene matches. CDR1 is GTSNPN and CDR2 is SVGIG in the germline V gene (reference sequence).

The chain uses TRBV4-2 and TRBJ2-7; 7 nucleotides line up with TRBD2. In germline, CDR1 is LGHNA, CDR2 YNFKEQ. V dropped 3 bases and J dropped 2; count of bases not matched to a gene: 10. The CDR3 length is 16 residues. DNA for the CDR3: TGTGCCAGCAGCCAGGAACTAGCGTCCCGTACCTACGAGCAGTACTTC. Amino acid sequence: CASSQELASRTYEQYF.

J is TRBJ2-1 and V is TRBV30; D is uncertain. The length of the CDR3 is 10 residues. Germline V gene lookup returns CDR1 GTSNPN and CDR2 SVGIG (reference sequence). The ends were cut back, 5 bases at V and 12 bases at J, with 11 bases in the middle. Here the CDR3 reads CAWGPMAQFF. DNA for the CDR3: TGTGCCTGGGGCCCCATGGCGCAGTTCTTC.

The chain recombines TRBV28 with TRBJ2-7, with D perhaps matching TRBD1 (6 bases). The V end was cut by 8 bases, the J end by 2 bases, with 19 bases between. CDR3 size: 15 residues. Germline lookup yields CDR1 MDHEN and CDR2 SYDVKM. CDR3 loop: CASLPRGLRTYEQYF. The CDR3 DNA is TGTGCCAGCCTACCGAGGGGGTTACGAACCTACGAGCAGTACTTC.

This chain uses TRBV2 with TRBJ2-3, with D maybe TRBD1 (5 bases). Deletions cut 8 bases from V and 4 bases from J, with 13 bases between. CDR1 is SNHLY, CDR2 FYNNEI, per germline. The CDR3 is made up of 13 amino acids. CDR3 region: CASAGYGADTQYF. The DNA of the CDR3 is TGTGCCAGCGCAGGGTATGGGGCAGATACGCAGTATTTT.

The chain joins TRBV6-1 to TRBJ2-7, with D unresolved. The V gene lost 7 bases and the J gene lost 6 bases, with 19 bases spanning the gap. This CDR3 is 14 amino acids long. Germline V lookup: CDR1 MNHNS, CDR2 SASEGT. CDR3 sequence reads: CASKVTVFDFEQYF. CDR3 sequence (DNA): TGTGCCAGCAAGGTCACGGTTTTTGACTTCGAGCAGTACTTC.

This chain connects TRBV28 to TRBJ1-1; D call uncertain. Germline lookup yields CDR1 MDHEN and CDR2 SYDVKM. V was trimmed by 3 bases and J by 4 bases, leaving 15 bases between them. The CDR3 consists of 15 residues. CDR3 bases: TGTGCCAGCAGTTTGGCCGGGAGACTGGGCACTGAAGCTTTCTTT. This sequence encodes CASSLAGRLGTEAFF.